The clone carrying this T cell receptor (beta chain) has only a few counts. These data come from a study of blood T cell repertoires in COVID-19. Overall study context: COVID-19 samples collected from the United States, Italy and Spain covered acute and convalescent phases.

The assay was immunoSEQ multiplex PCR, and TCRdb's table has in-frame clones only and misses some. The sample lists hundreds of thousands of clones; 80% to 90% were seen once. The CDR3 is 15 residues long. Germline lookup yields CDR1 SGHDT and CDR2 YYEEEE. V gave up 3 bases and J gave up 5 bases; unmatched junction bases: 5. Sequenced: peripheral blood. V and J are TRBV5-6 and TRBJ2-5; 12 positions agree with TRBD2. The TCR comes from a man older than 75 with acute or convalescent COVID-19. The CDR3 loop reads CASSSTSGRKETQYF. The CDR3, as DNA: TGTGCCAGCAGCTCGACTAGCGGGAGAAAGGAGACCCAGTACTTC.